One sample yielded the 27 T cell receptor beta chains listed below, sequenced in a study of cytomegalovirus exposure and HLA in healthy donors. In the PCR, 60 Vbeta and 13 Jbeta primers were used. Only in-frame clones appear in the TCRdb table, and some are missing; sequencing was by immunoSEQ multiplex PCR. Among some 130,000 clones, approximately 85% were seen once, and the ten largest hold about 8.1%. Sequencing was done on a sample of PBMCs. All receptors derive from a woman in her forties or fifties in good health and CMV-seropositive.

The rearrangement links TRBV19 to TRBJ1-4; no clear D. The V end lost 1 base, the J end lost 3 bases, and 12 bases lay between the germline ends. The CDR3 runs to 16 residues. The germline gives CDR1 LNHDA, CDR2 SQIVND (reference sequence). CDR3 bases: TGTGCCAGTAGTATAGCGCCGCGAAGTCCTAATGAAAAACTGTTTTTT. Amino acid sequence: CASSIAPRSPNEKLFF. Full variable domain (outside the CDR3, taken from reference TRBV19 and TRBJ1-4): DGGITQSPKYLFRKEGQNVTLSCEQNLNHDAMYWYRQDPGQGLRLIYYSQIVNDFQKGDIAEGYSVSREKKESFPLTVTSAQKNPTAFYLCASSIAPRSPNEKLFFGSGTQLSVL.

This clone was observed a single time. The genes are TRBV2 and TRBJ1-1; a weak D match, TRBD1 (6 bases). V gave up 7 bases and J gave up 0 bases, with 9 bases separating them. This CDR3 contains 13 residues. The V gene's germline CDR1 is SNHLY and CDR2 FYNNEI. CDR3 amino acids: CASNRVLNTEAFF. In DNA form, the CDR3 reads TGTGCCAGCAACAGGGTGTTGAACACTGAAGCTTTCTTT.

This chain connects TRBV6-5 to TRBJ1-5, with D possibly matching TRBD1 (6 bases). Germline loops: CDR1 MNHEY, CDR2 SVGAGI. CDR3 length equals 14 residues. Trimming took 2 bases from V and 2 from J, leaving 7 bases between them. As DNA, the CDR3 is TGTGCCAGCAGTTACAAGGGGGGCAATCAGCCCCAGCATTTT. This encodes CASSYKGGNQPQHF.

V and J are TRBV23-1 and TRBJ1-2, with D uncertain. TRBV23-1 is given ORF status, its function remaining uncertain. This CDR3 region has 12 residues. The germline V and J ends were trimmed by 6 bases and 7 bases, with 12 bases remaining between them. CDR3 loop: CASRRPGSGYTF. CDR3 bases: TGCGCCAGCAGACGCCCCGGGTCTGGCTACACCTTC.

The chain recombines TRBV7-2 with TRBJ2-5; TRBD2 agrees at 8 bases. The V segment lost 5 bases and the J segment 5 bases; nucleotides outside the gene matches: 10. Germline CDR1 is SGHTA and CDR2 is FQGNSA. This CDR3 has 15 residues. The DNA of the CDR3 is TGTGCCAGCAGCCCAACCAGCGGGGGTGGGGAGACCCAGTACTTC. Its protein is CASSPTSGGGETQYF.

The sample holds a few counts of this clone. V usage is TRBV4-1 and J usage is TRBJ1-6; D is possibly TRBD1 (6 bases). The germline gives CDR1 MGHRA, CDR2 YSYEKL. The CDR3 has 19 amino acids. Trimming left V 3 bases short and J 12 bases short, with 30 bases between. The CDR3 bases are TGCGCCAGCAGCCATCCAAGTCACAGGGCCTTTGGAAATCTGAGACCCCTCCACTTT. The encoded protein is CASSHPSHRAFGNLRPLHF.

The chain is built from TRBV25-1 and TRBJ1-4; 8 bases are shared with TRBD1. Germline lookup yields CDR1 MGHDK and CDR2 SYGVNS. J gave up 5 bases and V 8 bases, and 7 bases lay outside the gene matches. The CDR3 totals 14 residues. CDR3 residues: CASARQGRNEKLFF. The CDR3 DNA sequence: TGTGCCAGCGCAAGACAGGGGCGGAATGAAAAACTGTTTTTT.

The chain couples TRBV30 to TRBJ1-1; 8 bases are a match to TRBD1. Germline V gene sequence: CDR1 GTSNPN, CDR2 SVGIG (reference sequence). V lost 0 bases, J lost 1 base, and 7 bases stayed unmatched. This CDR3 region has 16 residues. In DNA, the CDR3 is TGTGCCTGGAGTGTTGACAGGGGCGTGGGGAACACTGAAGCTTTCTTT. It yields the protein CAWSVDRGVGNTEAFF.

The CDR3 region is CASSPGLGDEQFF. The CDR3 coding sequence is TGCGCCAGCAGCCCTGGCCTAGGTGATGAGCAGTTCTTC. The rearrangement links TRBV5-1 to TRBJ2-1, with D unclear. There are 13 residues in the CDR3. The V end lost 4 bases, the J end lost 8 bases, and 13 bases lay between the germline ends. Germline V lookup: CDR1 SGHRS, CDR2 YFSETQ.

V and J are TRBV4-1 and TRBJ2-2, with D possibly matching TRBD1 (6 bases). Deletions cut 1 base from V and 4 bases from J, with 16 bases between. CDR3 length equals 17 residues. CDR1 MGHRA and CDR2 YSYEKL come from the germline V gene. The CDR3 reads CASSQVPRGRGTGELFF. The CDR3, as DNA: TGCGCCAGCAGCCAAGTTCCCAGGGGAAGGGGCACCGGGGAGCTGTTTTTT.

The chain couples TRBV9 to TRBJ1-1; D not resolved. Germline V lookup: CDR1 SGDLS, CDR2 YYNGEE. V gave up 2 bases and J gave up 4 bases, with 9 bases separating them. The CDR3 consists of 13 residues. The CDR3 nucleotides read TGTGCCAGCAGCGTTCAGCCGGGCACTGAAGCTTTCTTT. Its protein product is CASSVQPGTEAFF.

This clone showed up just once. The chain joins TRBV14 to TRBJ1-1; D is uncertain. The germline V gene encodes CDR1 SGHDN and CDR2 FVKESK. This CDR3 has 13 residues. V lost 3 bases and J 9 bases, leaving 14 bases between the germline ends. CDR3: CASSHSGPGKAFF. CDR3 coding DNA: TGTGCCAGCAGCCATTCCGGACCGGGAAAAGCTTTCTTT.

Of note for this clone: The conserved phenylalanine or tryptophan is not found at the CDR3 terminus, so this likely reflects a read error. The DNA is left out, because the CDR3 cannot be placed on it with certainty; the CDR3 is given as TCRdb lists it. The genes are TRBV30 and TRBJ1-2; the table's D gene call, TRBD1, was not cross checked with the DNA. The CDR3 sequence runs 10 residues, both termini included. Germline loops: CDR1 GTSNPN, CDR2 SVGIG (reference sequence). CDR3 residues: CAWKDRWKFV.

The chain joins TRBV19 to TRBJ2-1; 8 nucleotides align to TRBD2. The CDR3 consists of 15 residues. Germline trimming cut 4 bases from V and 7 bases from J; bases unmatched to any gene: 9. Germline CDR1 is LNHDA and CDR2 is SQIVND (reference sequence). CDR3 loop: CASSKLGTRQNEQFF. CDR3 DNA sequence: TGTGCCAGTAGTAAACTCGGGACTAGACAGAATGAGCAGTTCTTC. The variable domain in full, completed from reference TRBV19 and TRBJ2-1, reads DGGITQSPKYLFRKEGQNVTLSCEQNLNHDAMYWYRQDPGQGLRLIYYSQIVNDFQKGDIAEGYSVSREKKESFPLTVTSAQKNPTAFYLCASSKLGTRQNEQFFGPGTRLTVL.

The chain is built from TRBV9 and TRBJ2-1, with TRBD2 identical over 9 bases. The CDR3 runs to 15 residues. J lost 6 bases, V lost 2 bases, and 6 bases had no gene match. Germline-derived CDR1 and CDR2 are SGDLS and YYNGEE. CDR3 nucleotides: TGTGCCAGCAGCGTTCTAGCGGGAATACGCAATGAGCAGTTCTTC. Translated: CASSVLAGIRNEQFF.

This chain links TRBV10-3 with TRBJ2-2; 14 nucleotides agree with TRBD2. The V gene end was trimmed by 7 bases and the J gene end by 2 bases; junction bases not matched to a gene: 9. Germline V gene data show CDR1 as ENHRY and CDR2 as SYGVKD. CDR3 size: 18 residues. This chain's CDR3 is CAINRGGLAGANTGELFF. CDR3 nucleotides: TGTGCCATCAACCGGGGGGGACTAGCGGGGGCTAACACCGGGGAGCTGTTTTTT.

In this sample, this clone turned up once. In DNA, the CDR3 is TGTGCCAGCAGCTTAGCGGGAGCGGGGGGGTCATACGAGCAGTACTTC. It encodes CASSLAGAGGSYEQYF. The J gene is TRBJ2-7, the V gene TRBV7-2; TRBD2 aligns across 10 bases. This CDR3 spans 16 amino acids. The V segment lost 0 bases and the J segment 4 bases; nucleotides outside the gene matches: 6. From germline, CDR1 is SGHTA and CDR2 FQGNSA.

The chain uses TRBV19 and TRBJ1-1; 8 bases are a match to TRBD1. CDR1 is LNHDA, CDR2 SQIVND, per germline (reference sequence). This CDR3 has 16 residues. With 6 bases clipped from V and 5 bases from J, the junction kept 14 bases outside the gene matches. The CDR3 bases are TGTGCCAGTAGCCTTCAGGGGGCGTTCTTGTGGACTGAAGCTTTCTTT. Residues: CASSLQGAFLWTEAFF. The variable domain in full, with the rest retrieved from reference TRBV19 and TRBJ1-1, is DGGITQSPKYLFRKEGQNVTLSCEQNLNHDAMYWYRQDPGQGLRLIYYSQIVNDFQKGDIAEGYSVSREKKESFPLTVTSAQKNPTAFYLCASSLQGAFLWTEAFFGQGTRLTVV.

The rearrangement uses TRBV27 and TRBJ2-3; D uncertain. Germline loops: CDR1 MNHEY, CDR2 SMNVEV (reference sequence). This CDR3 spans 15 amino acids. V gave up 8 bases and J gave up 0 bases, with 15 bases separating them. The CDR3 DNA sequence: TGTGCCAGCTCTCCTGACACGGCTAGCACAGATACGCAGTATTTT. This codes for CASSPDTASTDTQYF.

This clone was detected once. The same CDR3 arises from other DNA sequences in this sample as well. This chain uses TRBV5-1 with TRBJ2-7; 11 positions match TRBD2. Germline V gene data show CDR1 as SGHRS and CDR2 as YFSETQ. V gave up 5 bases and J gave up 3 bases; unmatched junction bases: 4. The CDR3 consists of 14 residues. CDR3 nucleotide sequence: TGCGCCAGCAGTTCTACTAGCGGGAGCTACGAGCAGTACTTC. Residues: CASSSTSGSYEQYF. The variable domain in full, with the rest retrieved from reference TRBV5-1 and TRBJ2-7, is KAGVTQTPRYLIKTRGQQVTLSCSPISGHRSVSWYQQTPGQGLQFLFEYFSETQRNKGNFPGRFSGRQFSNSRSEMNVSTLELGDSALYLCASSSTSGSYEQYFGPGTRLTVT.

A single count supports this clone. The CDR3, as DNA: TGTGCCTGGAGTGTACTGACAGGGGAGGCTGAAGCTTTCTTT. It translates to CAWSVLTGEAEAFF. The J gene is TRBJ1-1, the V gene TRBV30; 8 bases line up with TRBD1. The V segment lost 0 bases and the J segment 6 bases; nucleotides outside the gene matches: 6. Germline-derived CDR1 and CDR2 are GTSNPN and SVGIG (reference sequence). This CDR3 has 14 residues. Supplemented by reference TRBV30 and TRBJ1-1, the full variable domain reads SQTIHQWPATLVQPVGSPLSLECTVEGTSNPNLYWYRQAAGRGLQLLFYSVGIGQISSEVPQNLSASRPQDRQFILSSKKLLLSDSGFYLCAWSVLTGEAEAFFGQGTRLTVV.

Note on this clone: The same CDR3 arises from other DNA sequences in this sample as well. V and J are TRBV5-1 and TRBJ1-1, with a weak D call TRBD1 (6 bases). The length of the CDR3 is 13 residues. Per germline, CDR1 SGHRS and CDR2 YFSETQ. Trimming took off 5 bases at V and 1 base at J, with 9 bases between the two ends. The CDR3: CASRLQGNTEAFF. The CDR3 DNA sequence: TGCGCCAGCAGGTTACAGGGGAACACTGAAGCTTTCTTT.

V is TRBV5-6 and J is TRBJ2-2; TRBD2 might be the D (5 bases). The V and J ends lost 0 bases and 7 bases respectively, with 10 bases between them. Germline loops: CDR1 SGHDT, CDR2 YYEEEE. The CDR3 has 14 residues. Here the CDR3 DNA reads TGTGCCAGCAGCTTGGCCCTCGAGGGCGGGGAGCTGTTTTTT. The encoded protein is CASSLALEGGELFF.

This chain connects TRBV2 to TRBJ2-7; D is undetermined. The CDR3 is made up of 13 amino acids. Germline-derived CDR1 and CDR2 are SNHLY and FYNNEI. V was clipped by 6 bases and J by 3 bases, with 12 bases between them. CDR3 bases: TGTGCCAGCAGAGCTACTCTCTACTACGAGCAGTACTTC. This translates into CASRATLYYEQYF.

The CDR3 nucleotides are TGTGCCAGCAGCCCGGGACACGATAACTCCTACGAGCAGTACTTC. Translated: CASSPGHDNSYEQYF. V gene TRBV28 combines with J gene TRBJ2-7, with D perhaps matching TRBD1 (6 bases). In germline, CDR1 is MDHEN, CDR2 SYDVKM. V lost 6 bases and J lost 0, with 15 bases in between. The CDR3 has 15 amino acids.

This clone was detected once. This chain links TRBV5-1 with TRBJ1-4, with D uncertain. From germline, CDR1 is SGHRS and CDR2 YFSETQ. V was shortened by 3 bases and J by 5 bases, with 11 bases between the two germline ends. This CDR3 contains 14 residues. CDR3 DNA: TGCGCCAGCAGCTACGGAGGGCTGAATGAAAAACTGTTTTTT. Amino acid sequence: CASSYGGLNEKLFF.

Only one count was recorded for this clone. This chain uses TRBV7-9 with TRBJ2-1; 13 nucleotides line up with TRBD2. The germline V gene has CDR1 SEHNR and CDR2 FQNEAQ (reference sequence). Trimming cost V 1 base and J 4 bases; bases outside gene matches: 7. The CDR3 has 18 residues. The CDR3 here is CASSLEGLAGLTYNEQFF. In nucleotides, the CDR3 is TGTGCCAGCAGCTTAGAGGGACTAGCGGGACTTACTTACAATGAGCAGTTCTTC.